This T cell receptor beta chain appears in the sequencing data of a study of blood T cell repertoires in COVID-19. Study-level background: PBMCs, B-cell-depleted T cells, or T cells provided the cDNA or gDNA that made up the material.

TCRdb's table, derived via immunoSEQ multiplex PCR, lists solely in-frame clones and lacks some. Counted here are 140,000 to 150,000 clones, around 85% occurring once; the ten biggest clones make up around 8%. Specimen: peripheral blood. This clonotype was sampled from a woman aged 55-70 years with COVID-19, enrolled during active disease.

CDR3 residues: CASSLRGAEAFF. The CDR3 coding sequence is TGTGCCAGCAGCTTGCGGGGGGCTGAAGCTTTCTTT. The chain combines TRBV5-8 with TRBJ1-1; TRBD1 is a possible D gene (5 bases). The V and J ends lost 1 base and 6 bases respectively, with 7 bases between them. There are 12 residues in the CDR3. Per the germline V gene, CDR1 is SGHTS and CDR2 is YDEGEE.